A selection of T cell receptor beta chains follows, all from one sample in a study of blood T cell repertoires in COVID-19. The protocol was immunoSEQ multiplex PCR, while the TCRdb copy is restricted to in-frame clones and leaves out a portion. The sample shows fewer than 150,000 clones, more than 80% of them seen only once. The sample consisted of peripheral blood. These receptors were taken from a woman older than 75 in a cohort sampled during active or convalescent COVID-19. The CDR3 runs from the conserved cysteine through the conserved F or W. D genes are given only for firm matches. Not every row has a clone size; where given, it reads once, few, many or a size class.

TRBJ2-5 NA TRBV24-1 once TGTGCCACCAGTGAGCCCTCAGGCGACGGCAGTTCTTCCCAAGAGACCCAGTACTTC CATSEPSGDGSSSQETQYF
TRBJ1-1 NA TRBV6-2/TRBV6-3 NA TGTGCCAGCAGTTCGCCGACTCTAAACAGGGCGCATGAAGCTTTCTTT CASSSPTLNRAHEAFF
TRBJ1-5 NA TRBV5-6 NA TGTGCCAGCAGCTTGTGGCAGGCAGGGAATCAGCCCCAGCATTTT CASSLWQAGNQPQHF
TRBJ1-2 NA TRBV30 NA TGTGCCTGGAGTCAGGGGAACTATGGCTACACCTTC CAWSQGNYGYTF
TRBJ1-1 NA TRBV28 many TGTCAGGGGAACACTGAAGCTTTCTTT CQGNTEAFF
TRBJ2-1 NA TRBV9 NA TGTGCCAGCAGCGTAGGCCAGGGGCTAAACAATGAGCAGTTCTTC CASSVGQGLNNEQFF
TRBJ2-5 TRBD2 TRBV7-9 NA TGTGCCAGCAGCTTAGGAAGGGCTAGCGGGGCTCAAGAGACCCAGTACTTC CASSLGRASGAQETQYF
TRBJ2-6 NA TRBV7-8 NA TGTGCCAGCAGCTTAGTGGAGGCTGGGGCCAACGTCCTGACTTTC CASSLVEAGANVLTF
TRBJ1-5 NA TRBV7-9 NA TGTGCCAGCAGCAATTGGGACACCAGCAATCAGCCCCAGCATTTT CASSNWDTSNQPQHF
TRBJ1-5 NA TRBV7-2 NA TGTGCCAGCGCAAAAGGGGGTTTCGGTCAGCCCCAGCATTTT CASAKGGFGQPQHF
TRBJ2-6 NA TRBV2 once TGTGCCAGCAAGGACAGCTCTGGGGCCAACGTCCTGACTTTC CASKDSSGANVLTF
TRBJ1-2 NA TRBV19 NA TGTGCCAGCGGCGACAGGCGCTATGGCTACACCTTC CASGDRRYGYTF
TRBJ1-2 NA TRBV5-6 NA TGTGCCAGCAGCTTGAACAGGATCTCCTATGGCTACACCTTC CASSLNRISYGYTF
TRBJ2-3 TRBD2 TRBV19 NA TGTGCCAGTAGTGTTACTAGCGGGGTTAGCACAGATACGCAGTATTTT CASSVTSGVSTDTQYF
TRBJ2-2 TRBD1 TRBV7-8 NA TGTGCCAGCAGCTTATTATGGTACAGGGGTCAGACCGGGGAGCTGTTTTTT CASSLLWYRGQTGELFF
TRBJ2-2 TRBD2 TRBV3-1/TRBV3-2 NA TGTGCCAGCAGCCTACGGGGGGACGGGGAGCTGTTTTTT CASSLRGDGELFF
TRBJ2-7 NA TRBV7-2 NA TGTGCCAGCAGCTTAGACTCCGCGACAGGTCCCTACGAGCAGTACTTC CASSLDSATGPYEQYF
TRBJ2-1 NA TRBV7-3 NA TGTGCCAGCAGCTTAACCCCGGGGTCCTACAATGAGCAGTTCTTC CASSLTPGSYNEQFF
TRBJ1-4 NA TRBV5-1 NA TGCGCCAGCAGCTTGGACGGGACTGCAACTAATGAAAAACTGTTTTTT CASSLDGTATNEKLFF
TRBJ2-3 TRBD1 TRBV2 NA TGTGCCAGCATGCGGGACAGGGGTGAAGATACGCAGTATTTT CASMRDRGEDTQYF